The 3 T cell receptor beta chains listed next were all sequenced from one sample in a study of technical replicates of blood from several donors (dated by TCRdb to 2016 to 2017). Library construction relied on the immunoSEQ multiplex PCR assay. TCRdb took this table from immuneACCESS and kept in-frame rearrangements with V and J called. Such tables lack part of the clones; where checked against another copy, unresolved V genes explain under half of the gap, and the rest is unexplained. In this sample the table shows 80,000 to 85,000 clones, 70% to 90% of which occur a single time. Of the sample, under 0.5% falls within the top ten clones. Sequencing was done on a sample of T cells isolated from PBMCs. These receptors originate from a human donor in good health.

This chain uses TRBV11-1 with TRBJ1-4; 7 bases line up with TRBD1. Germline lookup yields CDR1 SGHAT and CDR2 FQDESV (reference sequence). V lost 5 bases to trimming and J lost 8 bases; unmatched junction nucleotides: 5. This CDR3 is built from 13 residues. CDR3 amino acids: CASSLRTGEKLFF. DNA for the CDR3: TGTGCCAGCAGCCTTAGGACAGGCGAAAAACTGTTTTTT.

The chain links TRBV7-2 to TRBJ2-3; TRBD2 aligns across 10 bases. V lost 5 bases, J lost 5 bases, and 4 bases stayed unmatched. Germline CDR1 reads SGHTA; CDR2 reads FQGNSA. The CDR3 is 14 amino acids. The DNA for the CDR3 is TGTGCCAGCAGCCCTGCTAGCGGGAGAGATACGCAGTATTTT. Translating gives CASSPASGRDTQYF.

Written as DNA, the CDR3 is TGTGCCAGCAGCGTAGACGGCGGGAGGAAGGCAGATACGCAGTATTTT. Its translation is CASSVDGGRKADTQYF. The chain uses TRBV9 and TRBJ2-3, with TRBD2 matching over 8 bases. Germline V lookup: CDR1 SGDLS, CDR2 YYNGEE. The CDR3 has 16 residues. With V trimmed by 0 bases and J by 4 bases, 7 bases remained unmatched. The full variable domain, rest sourced from reference TRBV9 and TRBJ2-3, is DSGVTQTPKHLITATGQRVTLRCSPRSGDLSVYWYQQSLDQGLQFLIQYYNGEERAKGNILERFSAQQFPDLHSELNLSSLELGDSALYFCASSVDGGRKADTQYFGPGTRLTVL.